Listed below are T cell receptor beta chains from one sample, sequenced in a study of blood T cell repertoires in COVID-19. Clones were read by immunoSEQ multiplex PCR, and TCRdb kept only the in-frame ones, dropping some. The sample has about 270,000 clones; approximately 81% are singletons. Sequencing was performed on peripheral blood. The receptors derive from a woman aged 18-29 years with acute or convalescent COVID-19. The CDR3 runs from the conserved cysteine through the conserved F or W. Each record gives: V gene, D gene, J gene, CDR3 DNA, CDR3 protein. A D gene is named only where the DNA matches it firmly.

V gene: TRBV7-9; D gene: .; J gene: TRBJ1-1; CDR3 DNA: TGTGCCAGCAGCCTAGCCCCCCAGGGCCCTGAAGCTTTCTTT; CDR3 protein: CASSLAPQGPEAFF
V gene: TRBV6-2/TRBV6-3; D gene: .; J gene: TRBJ2-1; CDR3 DNA: TGTGCCAGCAGTTCCCTCGTTAGCCCCTCCTACAATGAGCAGTTCTTC; CDR3 protein: CASSSLVSPSYNEQFF
V gene: TRBV5-1; D gene: .; J gene: TRBJ2-4; CDR3 DNA: TGCGCCAGCAGCTTGCGCCCAAGAACCCCATCCGGGACAAAAACAACCAAAAACATTCAGTACTTC; CDR3 protein: CASSLRPRTPSGTKTTKNIQYF
V gene: TRBV6-2/TRBV6-3; D gene: TRBD2; J gene: TRBJ2-1; CDR3 DNA: TGTGCCAGCAGTTTCTCCCCGGAAGCGGGAGACCTCAGCTCCTACAATGAGCAGTTCTTC; CDR3 protein: CASSFSPEAGDLSSYNEQFF
V gene: TRBV9; D gene: TRBD1; J gene: TRBJ2-7; CDR3 DNA: TGTGCCAGCAGCGGAGACAGGGGGAGCTACGAGCAGTACTTC; CDR3 protein: CASSGDRGSYEQYF
V gene: TRBV2; D gene: .; J gene: TRBJ1-5; CDR3 DNA: TGTGCCAGCACAGGGTCGGGCAGGCAGCCCCAGCATTTT; CDR3 protein: CASTGSGRQPQHF
V gene: TRBV6-5; D gene: TRBD2; J gene: TRBJ2-2; CDR3 DNA: TGTGCCAGCAGTTACCGGCTAGCGGGAGTCGGGGAGCTGTTTTTT; CDR3 protein: CASSYRLAGVGELFF
V gene: TRBV7-9; D gene: TRBD1; J gene: TRBJ2-2; CDR3 DNA: TGTGCCAGCAGCCCCCGGGACAGGGGTTCTCTCGGGGAGCTGTTTTTT; CDR3 protein: CASSPRDRGSLGELFF
V gene: TRBV7-9; D gene: TRBD2; J gene: TRBJ2-2; CDR3 DNA: TGTGCCAGCAGCTTATTCGGGACTAGCGTCACCGGGGAGCTGTTTTTT; CDR3 protein: CASSLFGTSVTGELFF
V gene: TRBV5-1; D gene: TRBD2; J gene: TRBJ2-3; CDR3 DNA: TGCGCCAGCAGCGCCGGGACTAGCGGGAGTCTTACAGATACGCAGTATTTT; CDR3 protein: CASSAGTSGSLTDTQYF